This TCR beta chain appears in the sequencing data of a study of blood T cells in healthy people across ages. Study-wide results and limits: Among T cells, TCR beta diversity per million cells dropped roughly linearly as age rose. One million T cells yielded diversity estimates that were considered underestimates. The CMV status of each donor remained undetermined, and this could have confounded shifts in expanded clonotypes.

A J-beta primer mix and a sample-barcoded 5' primer were used in a second PCR of about 7 to 12 cycles. Each TCR beta cDNA got a 12-nucleotide random molecular identifier. TCRdb called the 5' RACE reads again in MiXCR, with one record for every CDR3 protein. The table shows hundreds of thousands of distinct CDR3 sequences, with 52% occurring only once. In regard to this clonotype: Its antigen is not known.

Germline V gene sequence: CDR1 LNHNV, CDR2 YYDKDF (reference sequence). This CDR3 is built from 15 residues. V shed 1 base and J 5 bases; nucleotides not matched to a gene: 5. The chain combines TRBV15 with TRBJ1-2, with 9 bases aligning to TRBD1. Material: blood. This sequence was found in a woman of 80 years or more in good health. The CDR3 spells CATSRGGQGTYGYTF. The DNA of the CDR3 is TGTGCCACCAGCAGAGGCGGACAGGGGACTTATGGCTACACCTTC.